The next 10 T cell receptor beta chains were all read from a single sample in a study of breast tumors, draining lymph nodes, adjacent tissues. MiXCR, run by TCRdb on the multiplex PCR reads, gives a single entry per CDR3 protein. This sample has some 100,000 distinct CDR3 sequences, with approximately 21% found just once. Breast cancer patients provided tissue from their axillary draining lymph nodes. The sequencing sample was made of axillary lymph node tissue. The origin of the receptors is a female donor with breast cancer. Some clones in this sample may be carry-over from other donors' samples.

This clonotype was recorded many times. The genes are TRBV5-1 and TRBJ2-7; maybe TRBD1 (6 bases). This CDR3 contains 15 residues. The V end was cut by 0 bases, the J end by 7 bases, with 17 bases between. The germline V gene encodes CDR1 SGHRS and CDR2 YFSETQ. CDR3 DNA sequence: TGCGCCAGCAGCTTGGAGGCAGGGGCCTCCTGGGAGCAGTACTTC. Translation: CASSLEAGASWEQYF.

This clonotype came up many times. The chain combines TRBV20-1 with TRBJ1-4; no clear D gene. Germline loops: CDR1 DFQATT, CDR2 SNEGSKA (reference sequence). CDR3 length equals 13 residues. V dropped 8 bases and J dropped 7 bases, with 17 bases sitting between them. DNA for the CDR3: TGCAGTTTTACGGGCTCCGCGGGTGAAAAACTGTTTTTT. It is translated as CSFTGSAGEKLFF.

The DNA of the CDR3 is TGTGCCAGCAGTCGGAACCGGGACAGGGGGCGCAACAATCAGCCCCAGCATTTT. Translation: CASSRNRDRGRNNQPQHF. The V and J genes are TRBV28 and TRBJ1-5; TRBD1 aligns across 12 bases. J was trimmed by 3 bases and V by 5 bases; bases with no gene match: 11. The CDR3 is 18 residues long. CDR1 and CDR2 (germline): MDHEN, SYDVKM.

The chain recombines TRBV12-3 or TRBV12-4 with TRBJ1-2; TRBD1 aligns across 9 bases. The CDR3 loop spans 14 amino acids. V was clipped by 6 bases and J by 8 bases; unmatched bases: 10. The CDR3 nucleotides read TGTGCCAGCAGCGGACAGGGGAGTTCTCTCGGCTACACCTTC. This gives the protein CASSGQGSSLGYTF.

Regarding this clonotype: This may be a read error: a much more frequent sequence differs by one nucleotide. The chain carries TRBV20-1 and TRBJ2-5, with D possibly being TRBD1 (6 bases). This CDR3 is 15 amino acids long. The germline CDR1 and CDR2 sequences are DFQATT and SNEGSKA (reference sequence). The ends were cut back, 2 bases at V and 9 bases at J, with 22 bases in the middle. In DNA form, the CDR3 reads TGCAGTGCTAGATTAGACAGGCCCGGGCATGGGGCCCAGTACTTC. It codes for CSARLDRPGHGAQYF.

V usage is TRBV10-2 and J usage is TRBJ1-4, with D maybe TRBD1 (5 bases). V lost 6 bases and J 7 bases, leaving 15 bases between the germline ends. This CDR3 region has 14 residues. In germline, CDR1 is WSHSY, CDR2 SAAADI. The CDR3 loop reads CASSGAQLSEKLFF. The CDR3 DNA sequence: TGCGCCAGCAGCGGGGCACAGCTGAGTGAAAAACTGTTTTTT.

At least ten counts were recorded for this clonotype. The V and J genes are TRBV6-4 and TRBJ1-4; 9 bases map to TRBD1. The junction had 4 bases not matched to a gene; V was cut back by 3 bases and J by 8 bases. The V gene's germline CDR1 is MRHNA and CDR2 SNTAGT. The CDR3 has 14 amino acids. The CDR3 DNA reads TGTGCCAGCAGTGATAGGACAGGGGAGGAAAAACTGTTTTTT. Its protein is CASSDRTGEEKLFF.

The chain has TRBV5-1 and TRBJ1-1; no definite D call. Germline CDR1 and CDR2: SGHRS and YFSETQ. CDR3 length: 14 amino acids. V lost 4 bases to trimming and J lost 11 bases, with 21 bases between them. The CDR3, as DNA: TGCGCCAGCAGCCTGGAGGGTCGCCGTGATGTTGCTTTCTTT. Protein: CASSLEGRRDVAFF.

This CDR3 reads CASSQQFSGELFF. Here the CDR3 DNA reads TGTGCCAGCTCGCAACAATTCTCCGGGGAGCTGTTTTTT. This sequence joins TRBV18 and TRBJ2-2, with unresolved D. Germline V gene data show CDR1 as KGHSH and CDR2 as LQKENI. The CDR3 consists of 13 residues. V was shortened by 6 bases and J by 6 bases, with 11 bases between the two germline ends.

Remarks on this clonotype: This could be a read error, since a much larger clone is one nucleotide away. The V and J genes are TRBV5-1 and TRBJ2-5; 10 nucleotides agree with TRBD1. Germline assignment: CDR1 SGHRS and CDR2 YFSETQ. CDR3 length: 15 residues. This CDR3 is CAGSPGTGVQETQYF. CDR3 DNA sequence: TGCGCCGGCAGCCCGGGGACAGGGGTACAAGAGACCCAGTACTTC.